One and the same sample provided the 22 T cell receptor beta chains below, sequenced in a study of T cell repertoires in cytomegalovirus infection. Using its own MiXCR run on the reads, TCRdb lists one record per CDR3 protein. Altogether 80,000 or so distinct CDR3 sequences are present, about 40% being singletons, with the ten largest covering 80% to 95%. The antigens these receptors bind are not known. The sample consisted of CD8+ T cells from cultured PBMCs, taken from culture after CMV antigen stimulation. Receptor source: a human donor in good health (CMV status not recorded). Some clones in this sample may be carry-over from other donors' samples.

This clonotype appeared a few times. The CDR3 nucleotides read TGTGCCAGCAGGGGGACAGGGATGTACGAGCAGTACTTC. Encoded protein: CASRGTGMYEQYF. This chain links TRBV2 with TRBJ2-7, with 9 bases identical to TRBD1. The CDR3 is made up of 13 amino acids. CDR1 is SNHLY and CDR2 is FYNNEI in the germline V gene. Losses at the gene ends were 6 bases for V and 4 bases for J; bases not matched to a gene: 4.

The chain carries TRBV19 and TRBJ2-5, with D hard to call. Trimming shortened V by 4 bases and J by 5 bases, and 14 bases separated the two germline ends. Germline V gene lookup returns CDR1 LNHDA and CDR2 SQIVND (reference sequence). CDR3 length equals 14 residues. CDR3 nucleotide sequence: TGTGCCAGTAGTACCACGACTGGGTTCGAGACCCAGTACTTC. Translation gives CASSTTTGFETQYF.

This chain connects TRBV6-5 to TRBJ1-5, with 10 bases identical to TRBD1. V lost 0 bases and J lost 7; bases outside the gene matches: 3. The length of the CDR3 is 15 residues. CDR1 is MNHEY, CDR2 SVGAGI, per germline. CDR3 residues: CASSYSRTGGQPQHF. The CDR3 DNA reads as TGTGCCAGCAGTTACTCCCGGACAGGGGGACAGCCCCAGCATTTT.

The chain carries TRBV27 and TRBJ1-2, with unresolved D. Germline CDR1 reads MNHEY; CDR2 reads SMNVEV (reference sequence). The CDR3 consists of 13 residues. Trimming took off 0 bases at V and 7 bases at J, with 9 bases between the two ends. The CDR3 spells CASSLSARVGYTF. CDR3 bases: TGTGCCAGCAGTTTATCGGCCCGGGTTGGCTACACCTTC.

V is TRBV2 and J is TRBJ2-3, with D possibly matching TRBD1 (6 bases). Trimming took off 5 bases at V and 2 bases at J, with 11 bases between the two ends. Germline loops: CDR1 SNHLY, CDR2 FYNNEI. The CDR3 has 14 amino acids. This CDR3 is CASSRTVATDTQYF. The CDR3 region has the DNA TGTGCCAGCAGTAGGACAGTAGCCACAGATACGCAGTATTTT.

The J gene is TRBJ2-3, the V gene TRBV7-2; the D is unclear. The CDR3 totals 16 residues. The V gene's germline CDR1 is SGHTA and CDR2 FQGNSA. V shed 1 base and J shed 2 bases, with 13 bases lying between them. The chain's CDR3 is CASSLVVGRITDTQYF. As DNA, the CDR3 is TGTGCCAGCAGCTTAGTGGTGGGCAGAATCACAGATACGCAGTATTTT.

The V call is TRBV28, the J call TRBJ2-7, with 10 bases identical to TRBD1. V lost 5 bases and J lost 3; bases outside the gene matches: 13. CDR1 is MDHEN, CDR2 SYDVKM, per germline. The CDR3 covers 17 residues. DNA of the CDR3: TGTGCCAGCAGTCCACCCCTCCGGACAGGGGGTATCTACGAGCAGTACTTC. Translated, it gives CASSPPLRTGGIYEQYF.

The rearrangement uses TRBV19 and TRBJ2-3; D is undetermined. CDR1 is LNHDA, CDR2 SQIVND, per germline (reference sequence). This CDR3 is built from 13 residues. V lost 5 bases and J lost 6, with 12 bases in between. CDR3 nucleotides: TGTGCCAGTAGTGGCACCCCATGGGATACGCAGTATTTT. It yields the protein CASSGTPWDTQYF.

This clonotype appeared a few times. This chain connects TRBV7-6 to TRBJ2-1, with D possibly being TRBD2 (5 bases). Per germline, CDR1 SGHVS and CDR2 FNYEAQ. The CDR3 is 15 residues long. V dropped 5 bases and J dropped 6 bases, with 17 bases sitting between them. CDR3 sequence reads: CASSPDSVPVNEQFF. The CDR3 coding sequence is TGTGCCAGCAGCCCGGACTCCGTTCCGGTCAATGAGCAGTTCTTC.

The rearrangement uses TRBV6-2 or TRBV6-3 and TRBJ1-5; a possible D gene is TRBD1 (6 bases). CDR1 and CDR2 from the germline V gene are MNHEY and SVGEGT. CDR3 size: 16 residues. The V end was cut by 2 bases, the J end by 5 bases, with 16 bases between. The CDR3 loop reads CASSYTGGPPDQPQHF. In DNA form, the CDR3 reads TGTGCCAGCAGTTACACGGGGGGGCCTCCCGATCAGCCCCAGCATTTT.

The chain links TRBV29-1 to TRBJ1-5, with a possible D match to TRBD1 (5 bases). V gave up 5 bases and J gave up 0 bases, with 14 bases separating them. Germline V lookup: CDR1 SQVTM, CDR2 ANQGSEA. The length of the CDR3 is 15 residues. This chain's CDR3 is CSVRLGTGSNQPQHF. For the CDR3, the DNA is TGCAGCGTTCGACTCGGGACGGGTAGCAATCAGCCCCAGCATTTT.

The rearrangement joins TRBV12-3 or TRBV12-4 to TRBJ2-1; possibly TRBD1 for D (6 bases). The length of the CDR3 is 13 residues. V lost 5 bases to trimming and J lost 7 bases, with 12 bases between them. CDR3 residues: CASSPTQGNEQFF. The CDR3 DNA reads TGTGCCAGCAGTCCCACACAGGGTAATGAGCAGTTCTTC.

This clonotype was seen ten or more times. The V gene is TRBV7-2, the J gene TRBJ2-5; D not certain. Per germline, CDR1 SGHTA and CDR2 FQGNSA. Trimming removed 6 bases at V and 5 bases at J, with 13 bases between. CDR3 length equals 13 residues. The CDR3 DNA sequence: TGTGCCAGCAGTCGAGGTGCCGATGAGACCCAGTACTTC. Protein: CASSRGADETQYF.

In this sample, this clonotype turned up a few times. The chain couples TRBV19 to TRBJ2-3; D is uncertain. Trimming took 5 bases from V and 1 from J, leaving 4 bases between them. CDR1 LNHDA and CDR2 SQIVND come from the germline V gene (reference sequence). CDR3 size: 12 residues. CDR3 in DNA: TGTGCCAGTAGTTCAGGCACAGATACGCAGTATTTT. Translated, it gives CASSSGTDTQYF.

The genes are TRBV5-6 and TRBJ1-2, with TRBD1 matching 10 bases. Germline CDR1 and CDR2: SGHDT and YYEEEE. Losses at the gene ends were 7 bases for V and 1 base for J; bases not matched to a gene: 16. This CDR3 contains 18 residues. The CDR3 sequence: CASLKSRDRGWGNYGYTF. The CDR3 DNA is TGTGCCAGCCTCAAATCCCGGGACAGGGGATGGGGTAACTATGGCTACACCTTC.

In this sample, this clonotype turned up a few times. This chain links TRBV19 with TRBJ1-2; D call uncertain. The CDR3 loop spans 13 amino acids. Germline assignment: CDR1 LNHDA and CDR2 SQIVND (reference sequence). V gave up 4 bases and J gave up 6 bases, with 12 bases separating them. The CDR3 loop is CASSTTMVDGYTF. CDR3 DNA sequence: TGTGCCAGTAGTACTACAATGGTTGATGGCTACACCTTC.

This clonotype was detected ten times or more. CDR3 protein: CASSLPSPDEQYF. Written as DNA, the CDR3 is TGTGCCAGCAGCTTACCGTCCCCCGACGAGCAGTACTTC. The chain has TRBV7-2 and TRBJ2-7, with unresolved D. Germline loops: CDR1 SGHTA, CDR2 FQGNSA. This CDR3 contains 13 residues. The V end was cut by 2 bases, the J end by 5 bases, with 10 bases between.

The CDR3 here is CASSGPVSGGPHNEQFF. The CDR3 DNA is TGTGCCAGCAGCGGTCCCGTGTCGGGGGGGCCCCACAATGAGCAGTTCTTC. The chain combines TRBV7-9 with TRBJ2-1; 8 bases match TRBD2. With V trimmed by 5 bases and J by 5 bases, 14 bases remained unmatched. This CDR3 comprises 17 residues. From germline, CDR1 is SEHNR and CDR2 FQNEAQ (reference sequence).

DNA of the CDR3: TGTGCCAGCAGCTACTACAGGGGTAGCGACGAGCAGTACTTC. Translated: CASSYYRGSDEQYF. The chain is built from TRBV7-6 and TRBJ2-7; 7 bases map to TRBD1. The CDR3 totals 14 residues. The J segment lost 5 bases and the V segment lost 4 bases, leaving 8 bases of the junction unmatched. CDR1 is SGHVS and CDR2 is FNYEAQ in the germline V gene.

Only a few counts were recorded for this clonotype. The rearrangement joins TRBV27 to TRBJ2-2; perhaps TRBD1 as D (6 bases). This CDR3 spans 15 amino acids. Germline values: CDR1 MNHEY, CDR2 SMNVEV (reference sequence). Between the trimmed V and J ends, which lost 6 bases and 8 bases, there was a span of 19 bases. The CDR3 here is CASSLTRGSQGELFF. The DNA for the CDR3 is TGTGCCAGCAGCTTAACCAGGGGTTCCCAAGGGGAGCTGTTTTTT.

This chain uses TRBV4-2 with TRBJ1-1; no clear D gene. The ends were cut back, 6 bases at V and 4 bases at J, with 24 bases in the middle. CDR3 size: 17 residues. Germline assignment: CDR1 LGHNA and CDR2 YNFKEQ. CDR3 region: CASSPRAERDGVTEAFF. Written as DNA, the CDR3 is TGTGCCAGCAGTCCAAGAGCGGAGAGGGATGGGGTCACTGAAGCTTTCTTT.

Only one count was recorded for this clonotype. V gene TRBV5-6 combines with J gene TRBJ1-2; TRBD1 matches at 8 bases. Germline V lookup: CDR1 SGHDT, CDR2 YYEEEE. The J segment lost 3 bases and the V segment lost 4 bases, leaving 5 bases of the junction unmatched. There are 14 residues in the CDR3. Here the CDR3 DNA reads TGTGCCAGCAGCCCTGGACAGGGCGACTATGGCTACACCTTC. This gives the protein CASSPGQGDYGYTF.